This TCR beta chain was recorded in a study of T-cell memory formation after mild COVID-19. Study-level points and caveats: Cross-reactive memory seemingly joined, as some responding clones were found in pre-infection memory.

Each CDR3 protein is one row after TCRdb ran MiXCR on the 5' RACE reads. In the table there are roughly 340,000 distinct CDR3 sequences, 20% to 25% of which are singletons. This clonotype was seen a handful of times. The antigen is undetermined. The CDR3 extends over 16 amino acids. V was cut by 2 bases and J by 8 bases, with 19 bases left in between. Germline V gene lookup returns CDR1 MNHEY and CDR2 SVGEGT. This clonotype was sampled from a man aged 18 to 30 who had mild COVID-19 (a few samples of this study predate the infection). Cell type and time point are not known. Sequences were obtained from PBMCs or a T cell subset sorted from them (not recorded which). The V gene is TRBV6-2 or TRBV6-3, the J gene TRBJ2-1; the D gene could be TRBD1 or TRBD2 (5 bases each). CDR3 bases: TGTGCCAGCAGTTACCTCCGGGGCGGTATAAGCTATGAGCAGTTCTTC. It translates to CASSYLRGGISYEQFF.